These 6 T cell receptor beta chains came from one sample sequenced in a study of cytomegalovirus exposure and HLA in healthy donors. PCR primers comprised 60 Vbeta and 13 Jbeta primers. The data were produced by immunoSEQ multiplex PCR, yet TCRdb's version contains in-frame clones alone and is incomplete. The sample has about 67,000 clones; 80% to 90% are singletons. Sequencing was done on a sample of PBMCs. Source of these receptors: a woman aged 30 to 39 in good health and CMV-seropositive.

This clone appeared a single time. The chain joins TRBV11-1 to TRBJ1-2; D unclear. Looked up from germline, CDR1 is SGHAT and CDR2 is FQDESV (reference sequence). The CDR3 has 17 amino acids. With 1 base removed from V and 0 bases from J, the gap between germline ends came to 15 bases. As DNA, the CDR3 is TGTGCCAGCAGCTTAGGGGCAGGTTTGACCCCTAACTATGGCTACACCTTC. Its translation: CASSLGAGLTPNYGYTF. Full variable domain (outside the CDR3, taken from reference TRBV11-1 and TRBJ1-2): EAEVAQSPRYKITEKSQAVAFWCDPISGHATLYWYRQILGQGPELLVQFQDESVVDDSQLPKDRFSAERLKGVDSTLKIQPAELGDSAMYLCASSLGAGLTPNYGYTFGSGTRLTVV.

The chain links TRBV28 to TRBJ1-1; 9 bases line up with TRBD1. In germline, CDR1 is MDHEN, CDR2 SYDVKM. The ends lost 6 bases at V and 1 base at J; junction bases unmatched: 12. This CDR3 has 17 residues. The DNA for the CDR3 is TGTGCCAGCAGATCTGGACAGGGGACTAAGAGGAACACTGAAGCTTTCTTT. It translates to CASRSGQGTKRNTEAFF. The complete variable domain, with remaining parts taken from reference TRBV28 and TRBJ1-1, reads DVKVTQSSRYLVKRTGEKVFLECVQDMDHENMFWYRQDPGLGLRLIYFSYDVKMKEKGDIPEGYSVSREKKERFSLILESASTNQTSMYLCASRSGQGTKRNTEAFFGQGTRLTVV.

This clone is a singleton in its sample. J is TRBJ2-7 and V is TRBV28; 9 bases map to TRBD1. Germline values: CDR1 MDHEN, CDR2 SYDVKM. The V and J ends lost 3 bases and 5 bases, in that order; junction bases with no gene match: 5. This CDR3 region has 14 residues. The CDR3 here is CASSFTGGRNEQYF. Here the CDR3 DNA reads TGTGCCAGCAGTTTTACAGGGGGCAGAAACGAGCAGTACTTC.

The count of this clone is one. The gene calls are TRBV30 and TRBJ2-7; D is perhaps TRBD1 (5 bases). Trimming left V 0 bases short and J 7 bases short, with 10 bases between. CDR1 and CDR2 (germline): GTSNPN, SVGIG (reference sequence). The CDR3 totals 12 residues. CDR3 loop: CAWSVKGWEQYF. The CDR3 DNA is TGTGCCTGGAGTGTGAAGGGGTGGGAGCAGTACTTC.

The chain recombines TRBV4-1 with TRBJ2-2, with 9 bases identical to TRBD1. The CDR3 covers 17 residues. The germline V gene has CDR1 MGHRA and CDR2 YSYEKL. After removal of 3 bases from V and 5 bases from J, the junction contained 10 bases not matched to a gene. CDR3 amino acids: CASSQIPGQGRTGELFF. The CDR3 coding sequence is TGCGCCAGCAGCCAGATCCCGGGACAGGGAAGGACCGGGGAGCTGTTTTTT.

The J gene is TRBJ1-5, the V gene TRBV7-9; D remains ambiguous. The germline V gene has CDR1 SEHNR and CDR2 FQNEAQ (reference sequence). CDR3 size: 13 residues. V was clipped by 0 bases and J by 4 bases, with 4 bases between them. The chain's CDR3 is CASSLAHNQPQHF. As DNA, the CDR3 is TGTGCCAGCAGCTTAGCCCATAATCAGCCCCAGCATTTT.